The T cell receptor (beta chain) under discussion was sequenced for a study of T cell responses to AZD1222 COVID-19 vaccine. Findings and caveats of the study: Spike regions recognized by vaccine-associated CD4 TCRs spanned the protein, led by 160-218 and 743-854.

The method was immunoSEQ multiplex PCR; TCRdb's version includes in-frame clones alone and lacks a portion of them. The repertoire holds approximately 100,000 clones, with about 90% as singletons. Notes on this clone: Its antigen is as yet unknown.

The sequencing used peripheral blood, collected on day 0 of AZD1222 vaccination. This TCR came from an adult in good health.

The CDR3 DNA sequence: TGTGCCAGCATCGGCAGCTCCAATCAGCCCCAGCATTTT. It codes for CASIGSSNQPQHF. The chain joins TRBV27 to TRBJ1-5; D is unclear. This CDR3 is 13 amino acids long. V lost 7 bases and J 3 bases, leaving 10 bases between the germline ends. The germline V gene encodes CDR1 MNHEY and CDR2 SMNVEV (reference sequence).